These T cell receptor beta chains were read from a single sample in a study of cytomegalovirus exposure and HLA in healthy donors. This table comes from immunoSEQ multiplex PCR, and its TCRdb copy is limited to in-frame clones, with some not included. Listed are roughly 34,000 clones; 3.5% to 5% falls within the top ten. The sequencing sample was made of PBMCs. The receptors here all came from a woman aged 40 to 50 in good health and CMV-seropositive. Each CDR3 is given with its conserved first and last residue. A D gene is named only where the DNA matches it firmly.

j_call: TRBJ1-5; d_call: .; v_call: TRBV19; cdr3_nt: TGTGCCAGTAGTATGACTTATTATAGCAATCAGCCCCAGCATTTT; cdr3_aa: CASSMTYYSNQPQHF
j_call: TRBJ2-1; d_call: TRBD2; v_call: TRBV7-3; cdr3_nt: TGTGCCAGCAGCCCGGGACTAGCGGGCGATGAGCAGTTCTTC; cdr3_aa: CASSPGLAGDEQFF
j_call: TRBJ2-5; d_call: TRBD2; v_call: TRBV28; cdr3_nt: TGTGCCAGCAGTTTATCGGACGGGAGGGAGGGAGAGACCCAGTACTTC; cdr3_aa: CASSLSDGREGETQYF
j_call: TRBJ2-1; d_call: .; v_call: TRBV7-9; cdr3_nt: TGTGCCAGCACCCCACGGGGTGGGAGTCGGTATGAGCAGTTCTTC; cdr3_aa: CASTPRGGSRYEQFF
j_call: TRBJ2-3; d_call: .; v_call: TRBV7-9; cdr3_nt: TGTGCCAGCAGTACACTAGTCCGTACGCAGTATTTT; cdr3_aa: CASSTLVRTQYF
j_call: TRBJ2-3; d_call: .; v_call: TRBV2; cdr3_nt: TGTGCCAGTAGCGGAGCTACAGATACGCAGTATTTT; cdr3_aa: CASSGATDTQYF
j_call: TRBJ2-2; d_call: .; v_call: TRBV6-5; cdr3_nt: TGTGCCAGCAGTTACTCCCAAGGGGAGCTGTTTTTT; cdr3_aa: CASSYSQGELFF
j_call: TRBJ2-7; d_call: .; v_call: TRBV5-4; cdr3_nt: TGTGCCAGCAGTCTGGGGGGATGGTCCTACGAGCAGTACTTC; cdr3_aa: CASSLGGWSYEQYF
j_call: TRBJ1-1; d_call: .; v_call: TRBV5-4; cdr3_nt: TGTGCCAGCAGCGGCAGGGGTTTGGGCACTGAAGCTTTCTTT; cdr3_aa: CASSGRGLGTEAFF
j_call: TRBJ2-1; d_call: TRBD2; v_call: TRBV4-1; cdr3_nt: TGCGCCAGCAGCCAAGTCCAAACTAGCGGGAAGGACAATGAGCAGTTCTTC; cdr3_aa: CASSQVQTSGKDNEQFF
j_call: TRBJ2-3; d_call: .; v_call: TRBV10-2; cdr3_nt: TGCGCCACCCAAGGTCTAGCGCTTCTGGGGGGTACGCAGTATTTT; cdr3_aa: CATQGLALLGGTQYF
j_call: TRBJ1-4; d_call: .; v_call: TRBV6-5; cdr3_nt: TGTGCCAGCAGTAACAGTGAGTTTGGCCTGAAACTGTTTTTT; cdr3_aa: CASSNSEFGLKLFF
j_call: TRBJ2-2; d_call: .; v_call: TRBV11-2; cdr3_nt: TGTGCCAGCAGCTTAGATTACTATTCCGGGGAGCTGTTTTTT; cdr3_aa: CASSLDYYSGELFF
j_call: TRBJ2-2; d_call: .; v_call: TRBV6-6; cdr3_nt: TGTGCCACGTCAGAACGGACACCCAACACCGGGGAGCTGTTTTTT; cdr3_aa: CATSERTPNTGELFF
j_call: TRBJ1-1; d_call: TRBD1; v_call: TRBV9; cdr3_nt: TGTGCCAGCAGCGTAGGGACAGGTTGGGGCACTGAAGCTTTCTTT; cdr3_aa: CASSVGTGWGTEAFF
j_call: TRBJ2-1; d_call: TRBD2; v_call: TRBV7-9; cdr3_nt: TGTGCCAGCAGCCCTGGACTAGCATCGACCCCCGACAATGAGCAGTTCTTC; cdr3_aa: CASSPGLASTPDNEQFF
j_call: TRBJ2-3; d_call: TRBD1; v_call: TRBV5-6; cdr3_nt: TGTGCCAGCAGCCTGGGACAGGGGTTTGGCACAGATACGCAGTATTTT; cdr3_aa: CASSLGQGFGTDTQYF
j_call: TRBJ1-2; d_call: TRBD1; v_call: TRBV6-5; cdr3_nt: TGTGCCAGCAGTTACTCGATGGGACAGGATGGCTACACCTTC; cdr3_aa: CASSYSMGQDGYTF
j_call: TRBJ2-7; d_call: .; v_call: TRBV7-9; cdr3_nt: TGTGCCAGCAGCTTAATATCGGACGAGCAGTACTTC; cdr3_aa: CASSLISDEQYF
j_call: TRBJ1-2; d_call: .; v_call: TRBV29-1; cdr3_nt: TGCAGCGTGGGTGATTTAGGGGTCCATGGCTACACCTTC; cdr3_aa: CSVGDLGVHGYTF
j_call: TRBJ1-2; d_call: TRBD1; v_call: TRBV6-1; cdr3_nt: TGTGCCAGTGACAGGGCTAACTATGGCTACACCTTC; cdr3_aa: CASDRANYGYTF
j_call: TRBJ2-7; d_call: .; v_call: TRBV13; cdr3_nt: TGTGCCAGCAGCCCCTGGGGCCGAACCTACGAGCAGTACTTC; cdr3_aa: CASSPWGRTYEQYF
j_call: TRBJ2-2; d_call: TRBD2; v_call: TRBV29-1; cdr3_nt: TGCAGCGTGGAAACTAGCGGGAGGGCCTTCGGGGAGCTGTTTTTT; cdr3_aa: CSVETSGRAFGELFF
j_call: TRBJ2-7; d_call: TRBD2; v_call: TRBV4-2; cdr3_nt: TGTGCCAGCAGCCAAGATCTGACTAGCGAGTACGAGCAGTACTTC; cdr3_aa: CASSQDLTSEYEQYF
j_call: TRBJ2-3; d_call: TRBD1; v_call: TRBV9; cdr3_nt: TGTGCCAGCAGCGCCGGGACAGAGGATGGCACAGATACGCAGTATTTT; cdr3_aa: CASSAGTEDGTDTQYF
j_call: TRBJ1-5; d_call: .; v_call: TRBV19; cdr3_nt: TGTGCCAGTAGCAAGACAGTCGATGATCAGCCCCAGCATTTT; cdr3_aa: CASSKTVDDQPQHF
j_call: TRBJ2-1; d_call: .; v_call: TRBV15; cdr3_nt: TGTGCCACCAGCCTCGGCTACAATGAGCAGTTCTTC; cdr3_aa: CATSLGYNEQFF
j_call: TRBJ2-7; d_call: .; v_call: TRBV2; cdr3_nt: TGTGCCAGCAGTGCGAGAGCGGCAAGCTCCTACGAGCAGTACTTC; cdr3_aa: CASSARAASSYEQYF
j_call: TRBJ2-7; d_call: .; v_call: TRBV4-1; cdr3_nt: TGCGCCAGCAGCCGACCCTTTGGGCCCGCCTACGAGCAGTACTTC; cdr3_aa: CASSRPFGPAYEQYF
j_call: TRBJ1-5; d_call: .; v_call: TRBV2; cdr3_nt: TGTGCCAGCACGACGGACAGTAGGTATAGCAATCAGCCCCAGCATTTT; cdr3_aa: CASTTDSRYSNQPQHF
j_call: TRBJ1-1; d_call: TRBD1; v_call: TRBV6-5; cdr3_nt: TGTGCCAGCAGCCCGGACAGGGGGTCGCTGGAAGCTTTCTTT; cdr3_aa: CASSPDRGSLEAFF
j_call: TRBJ2-1; d_call: TRBD2; v_call: TRBV30; cdr3_nt: TGTGCCTGGAGTGTCAGAAGGGGACTAGCGGGTAGCTCCTACAATGAGCAGTTCTTC; cdr3_aa: CAWSVRRGLAGSSYNEQFF
j_call: TRBJ2-1; d_call: .; v_call: TRBV4-1; cdr3_nt: TGCGCCAGCAGCCCAGGCAGGGGTAATGGGTGGGTGGATGAGCAGTTCTTC; cdr3_aa: CASSPGRGNGWVDEQFF
j_call: TRBJ2-1; d_call: .; v_call: TRBV9; cdr3_nt: TGTGCCAGCAGCGTAACTGGACTAAACTACAATGAGCAGTTCTTC; cdr3_aa: CASSVTGLNYNEQFF
j_call: TRBJ2-3; d_call: .; v_call: TRBV6-1; cdr3_nt: TGTGCCAGCAGTAACACGTTTACGCAGTATTTT; cdr3_aa: CASSNTFTQYF
j_call: TRBJ2-7; d_call: TRBD1; v_call: TRBV29-1; cdr3_nt: TGCAGCGTTGAGGACAGGGACTCAGGGAACGAGCAGTACTTC; cdr3_aa: CSVEDRDSGNEQYF
j_call: TRBJ1-2; d_call: TRBD1; v_call: TRBV19; cdr3_nt: TGTGCCAGTGGCGACAGGGACGGCTATGGCTACACCTTC; cdr3_aa: CASGDRDGYGYTF
j_call: TRBJ2-2; d_call: TRBD2; v_call: TRBV6-5; cdr3_nt: TGTGCCAGCAGCCGGGTAGCGGGACTGATCGGGGAGCTGTTTTTT; cdr3_aa: CASSRVAGLIGELFF
j_call: TRBJ1-1; d_call: .; v_call: TRBV18; cdr3_nt: TGTGCCAGCTCTAAACAGCAGAACACTGAAGCTTTCTTT; cdr3_aa: CASSKQQNTEAFF
j_call: TRBJ2-3; d_call: TRBD2; v_call: TRBV18; cdr3_nt: TGTGCCAGCCGAGCCCGGGGGACTACCGATACGCAGTATTTT; cdr3_aa: CASRARGTTDTQYF
j_call: TRBJ2-7; d_call: .; v_call: TRBV28; cdr3_nt: TGTGCCACTCCCTCGTTGGGCCAGAACGAGCAGTACTTC; cdr3_aa: CATPSLGQNEQYF
j_call: TRBJ2-5; d_call: TRBD2; v_call: TRBV4-2; cdr3_nt: TGTGCCAGCAGCGTAGCGGGAGGGGGGGAGACCCAGTACTTC; cdr3_aa: CASSVAGGGETQYF
j_call: TRBJ2-7; d_call: TRBD2; v_call: TRBV30; cdr3_nt: TGTGCCTGGAGTGTGTGGGAAGCGGGAGTCTACGAGCAGTACTTC; cdr3_aa: CAWSVWEAGVYEQYF
j_call: TRBJ2-5; d_call: TRBD2; v_call: TRBV5-3; cdr3_nt: TGTGCCAGAAGCTTTTGGTGCGGGAGGGGAGAGACCCAGTACTTC; cdr3_aa: CARSFWCGRGETQYF
j_call: TRBJ2-7; d_call: TRBD2; v_call: TRBV18; cdr3_nt: TGTGCCAGCCAAACGGGACTAGACTACGAGCAGTACTTC; cdr3_aa: CASQTGLDYEQYF
j_call: TRBJ1-4; d_call: .; v_call: TRBV28; cdr3_nt: TGTGCCAGCAGTCAACCCGGGGCTAATGAAAAACTGTTTTTT; cdr3_aa: CASSQPGANEKLFF
j_call: TRBJ2-7; d_call: .; v_call: TRBV29-1; cdr3_nt: TGCAGCGTTTCCCATGGTGACTGGACTCAATGGGAGCAGTACTTC; cdr3_aa: CSVSHGDWTQWEQYF
j_call: TRBJ1-1; d_call: .; v_call: TRBV2; cdr3_nt: TGTGCCAGTGGGGGACTTGGAGCTTTCTTT; cdr3_aa: CASGGLGAFF
j_call: TRBJ2-1; d_call: .; v_call: TRBV5-1; cdr3_nt: TGCGCCAGCAGCTTGTCCGGGTTTGAGCAGTTCTTC; cdr3_aa: CASSLSGFEQFF
j_call: TRBJ1-1; d_call: .; v_call: TRBV5-1; cdr3_nt: TGCGCCAGCAGCGGTACAGGGATCACTGAAGCTTTCTTT; cdr3_aa: CASSGTGITEAFF
j_call: TRBJ2-7; d_call: TRBD2; v_call: TRBV7-9; cdr3_nt: TGTGCCAGCAGCCATCCATCCGGAATCCGTCGGGAGGCCCACGAGCAGTACTTC; cdr3_aa: CASSHPSGIRREAHEQYF
j_call: TRBJ2-2; d_call: .; v_call: TRBV6-5; cdr3_nt: TGTGCCAGCAGTTACTCCCCGGGAGCATCCGGGGAGCTGTTTTTT; cdr3_aa: CASSYSPGASGELFF
j_call: TRBJ1-2; d_call: TRBD1; v_call: TRBV9; cdr3_nt: TGTGCCAGCAGCCCGGGACAGGCTGCCTATGGCTACACCTTC; cdr3_aa: CASSPGQAAYGYTF
j_call: TRBJ2-3; d_call: TRBD2; v_call: TRBV14; cdr3_nt: TGTGCCAGCAGCCTTGGACTAGTTATAGATACGCAGTATTTT; cdr3_aa: CASSLGLVIDTQYF
j_call: TRBJ2-7; d_call: .; v_call: TRBV7-2; cdr3_nt: TGTGCCAGCAGCTTAGAGGCGGTGGCCTACGAGCAGTACTTC; cdr3_aa: CASSLEAVAYEQYF
j_call: TRBJ2-1; d_call: .; v_call: TRBV28; cdr3_nt: TGTGCCAGCAGTTTACTGGGAGAGATTAGCAATGAGCAGTTCTTC; cdr3_aa: CASSLLGEISNEQFF
j_call: TRBJ2-2; d_call: .; v_call: TRBV6-6; cdr3_nt: TGTGCCAGCAGTCCAAACACCGGGGAGCTGTTTTTT; cdr3_aa: CASSPNTGELFF
j_call: TRBJ2-1; d_call: TRBD1; v_call: TRBV18; cdr3_nt: TGTGCCAGCTCACGCGAACAGGGGATTAGGTACAATGAGCAGTTCTTC; cdr3_aa: CASSREQGIRYNEQFF